Listed below are T cell receptor beta chains from one sample, sequenced in a study of CD8 T cells in Susac syndrome. MiXCR was run by TCRdb on the immunoSEQ multiplex PCR reads, yielding one entry per CDR3 protein. The profile covers 210,000 or so distinct CDR3 sequences, with approximately 94% appearing a single time and 0.15% to 0.2% taken by the ten largest. Specimen: CD4+ T cells from PBMCs. The receptors derive from a human donor with Susac syndrome. Both conserved end residues are part of each CDR3. The D gene is left open where the match is weak. Only part of the rows carry a size: once, few, many, or a class if the clone is expanded.

J: TRBJ1-2; size: once; D: TRBD1; V: TRBV30; CDR3: CAWSVRGQGDGYTF; DNA: TGTGCCTGGAGTGTACGGGGACAGGGAGATGGCTACACCTTC
J: TRBJ2-6; size: -; D: -; V: TRBV20-1; CDR3: CSARTPGANVLTF; DNA: TGCAGTGCTAGAACTCCTGGGGCCAACGTCCTGACTTTC
J: TRBJ2-1; size: -; D: -; V: TRBV3-1; CDR3: CASSQTGPGGEQFF; DNA: TGTGCCAGCAGCCAGACAGGACCCGGCGGTGAGCAGTTCTTC
J: TRBJ2-1; size: -; D: TRBD1; V: TRBV9; CDR3: CASSVNQRDRAYNEQFF; DNA: TGTGCCAGCAGCGTAAACCAACGGGACAGGGCCTACAATGAGCAGTTCTTC
J: TRBJ1-2; size: -; D: -; V: TRBV4-2; CDR3: CASRALYGYTF; DNA: TGTGCCAGCCGAGCCCTTTATGGCTACACCTTC
J: TRBJ1-4; size: -; D: TRBD1; V: TRBV20-1; CDR3: CSAQPGTAEGLFF; DNA: TGCAGTGCTCAGCCCGGGACAGCCGAAGGGCTGTTTTTT
J: TRBJ2-1; size: -; D: -; V: TRBV7-3; CDR3: CASSPHGASGYNEQFF; DNA: TGTGCCAGCAGCCCACACGGAGCCTCAGGCTACAATGAGCAGTTCTTC
J: TRBJ2-2; size: -; D: -; V: TRBV6-2/TRBV6-3; CDR3: CASSYPRTGAGELFF; DNA: TGTGCCAGCAGTTACCCTCGGACGGGGGCCGGGGAGCTGTTTTTT
J: TRBJ1-2; size: once; D: TRBD1; V: TRBV5-6; CDR3: CASSPPGTAINYGYTF; DNA: TGTGCCAGCAGCCCCCCCGGGACAGCTATTAACTATGGCTACACCTTC
J: TRBJ1-2; size: -; D: -; V: TRBV12-3/TRBV12-4; CDR3: CASSLASKGYTF; DNA: TGTGCCAGCAGTTTAGCTTCCAAAGGCTACACCTTC
J: TRBJ2-1; size: -; D: -; V: TRBV30; CDR3: CAWSLGLGIGEQFF; DNA: TGTGCCTGGAGCCTGGGGTTGGGGATAGGTGAGCAGTTCTTC
J: TRBJ2-3; size: -; D: -; V: TRBV20-1; CDR3: CSLKLGGYGDTQYF; DNA: TGCAGCCTCAAACTGGGGGGCTACGGGGATACGCAGTATTTT
J: TRBJ2-1; size: -; D: TRBD2; V: TRBV2; CDR3: CASSGERGGANEQFF; DNA: TGTGCCAGCAGTGGGGAACGGGGGGGGGCCAATGAGCAGTTCTTC
J: TRBJ1-1; size: -; D: -; V: TRBV7-3; CDR3: CASSFQVGQILNTEAFF; DNA: TGTGCCAGCAGCTTCCAGGTAGGACAGATCCTGAACACTGAAGCTTTCTTT
J: TRBJ2-1; size: -; D: TRBD2; V: TRBV6-5; CDR3: CASSYTSAGTNEQFF; DNA: TGTGCCAGCAGTTACACGTCAGCGGGGACCAATGAGCAGTTCTTC
J: TRBJ2-1; size: -; D: TRBD1; V: TRBV29-1; CDR3: CSVDGPGGNEQFF; DNA: TGCAGCGTTGATGGACCAGGGGGCAATGAGCAGTTCTTC
J: TRBJ2-7; size: once; D: -; V: TRBV3-1; CDR3: CASSQAGQGYEQYF; DNA: TGTGCCAGCAGCCAAGCGGGGCAGGGCTACGAGCAGTACTTC
J: TRBJ1-1; size: -; D: -; V: TRBV5-1; CDR3: CASVPSNTEAFF; DNA: TGCGCCAGCGTGCCGTCGAACACTGAAGCTTTCTTT
J: TRBJ1-1; size: -; D: -; V: TRBV9; CDR3: CASSAGSGEGTEAFF; DNA: TGTGCCAGCAGCGCCGGCTCAGGGGAGGGCACTGAAGCTTTCTTT
J: TRBJ2-3; size: few; D: -; V: TRBV7-9; CDR3: CASSSMDTQYF; DNA: TGTGCCAGCAGCTCCATGGATACGCAGTATTTT
J: TRBJ2-1; size: -; D: TRBD2; V: TRBV18; CDR3: CASSYTSGGDNEQFF; DNA: TGTGCCAGCTCGTATACTAGCGGGGGGGACAATGAGCAGTTCTTC
J: TRBJ1-1; size: -; D: -; V: TRBV29-1; CDR3: CSVEGAAEAFF; DNA: TGCAGCGTTGAAGGGGCAGCTGAAGCTTTCTTT
J: TRBJ1-1; size: -; D: -; V: TRBV4-2; CDR3: CASSQEGFTEAFF; DNA: TGTGCCAGCAGCCAAGAGGGGTTTACTGAAGCTTTCTTT
J: TRBJ1-6; size: -; D: TRBD1; V: TRBV20-1; CDR3: CSARDRGGNSPLHF; DNA: TGCAGTGCTCGCGACAGGGGGGGGAATTCACCCCTCCACTTT
J: TRBJ1-5; size: -; D: -; V: TRBV28; CDR3: CASSGDRPLNQPQHF; DNA: TGTGCCAGCAGTGGAGACAGGCCCCTCAATCAGCCCCAGCATTTT
J: TRBJ2-3; size: -; D: -; V: TRBV11-3; CDR3: CASSLEQSDTQYF; DNA: TGTGCCAGCAGCTTAGAACAGAGCGATACGCAGTATTTT
J: TRBJ1-1; size: -; D: TRBD1; V: TRBV14; CDR3: CASSAQGASTEAFF; DNA: TGTGCCAGCAGCGCACAGGGGGCGAGCACTGAAGCTTTCTTT
J: TRBJ2-2; size: few; D: -; V: TRBV7-7; CDR3: CASSLDRDNPPGELFF; DNA: TGTGCTAGCAGCTTAGACCGGGACAACCCCCCCGGGGAGCTGTTTTTT
J: TRBJ1-4; size: -; D: TRBD1; V: TRBV30; CDR3: CAWSAKQGKGEKLFF; DNA: TGTGCCTGGAGTGCCAAACAGGGGAAGGGAGAAAAACTGTTTTTT
J: TRBJ1-5; size: -; D: -; V: TRBV6-2/TRBV6-3; CDR3: CASSQGLARQPQHF; DNA: TGTGCCAGCTCCCAGGGGTTGGCACGGCAGCCCCAGCATTTT
J: TRBJ1-1; size: -; D: TRBD1; V: TRBV5-4; CDR3: CASSLKTGFAEAFF; DNA: TGTGCCAGCAGCTTAAAGACAGGGTTCGCTGAAGCTTTCTTT
J: TRBJ1-5; size: -; D: -; V: TRBV20-1; CDR3: CSARDPGEGRPQHF; DNA: TGCAGTGCTAGAGATCCGGGGGAAGGCAGGCCCCAGCATTTT
J: TRBJ1-2; size: -; D: -; V: TRBV20-1; CDR3: CSARQTQGSLYGYTF; DNA: TGCAGTGCTAGACAAACACAGGGTTCGCTCTATGGCTACACCTTC
J: TRBJ2-7; size: -; D: -; V: TRBV4-2; CDR3: CASSETDSAYEQYF; DNA: TGTGCCAGCAGCGAAACGGACAGCGCCTACGAGCAGTACTTC
J: TRBJ2-7; size: -; D: TRBD1; V: TRBV25-1; CDR3: CASSEGTGTGGPEQYF; DNA: TGTGCCAGCAGTGAAGGAACCGGGACAGGGGGACCCGAGCAGTACTTC
J: TRBJ2-6; size: -; D: -; V: TRBV2; CDR3: CASKLLSSGANVLTF; DNA: TGTGCCAGCAAGTTGTTGAGCTCTGGGGCCAACGTCCTGACTTTC
J: TRBJ1-2; size: -; D: -; V: TRBV5-1; CDR3: CASSLSFGTNYGYTF; DNA: TGCGCCAGCAGCTTATCCTTCGGGACGAACTATGGCTACACCTTC
J: TRBJ1-2; size: -; D: TRBD1; V: TRBV29-1; CDR3: CSVARQGGYGYTF; DNA: TGCAGCGTTGCACGACAGGGAGGCTATGGCTACACCTTC
J: TRBJ1-1; size: -; D: TRBD1; V: TRBV27; CDR3: CASSPGTGMNTEAFF; DNA: TGTGCCAGCAGTCCCGGGACAGGAATGAACACTGAAGCTTTCTTT
J: TRBJ1-1; size: few; D: -; V: TRBV7-2; CDR3: CASSLGHANTEAFF; DNA: TGTGCCAGCAGCTTAGGCCACGCTAACACTGAAGCTTTCTTT
J: TRBJ2-7; size: -; D: TRBD1; V: TRBV20-1; CDR3: CSAKQGQLSKKQYF; DNA: TGCAGTGCTAAACAGGGACAGCTCTCCAAGAAGCAGTACTTC
J: TRBJ2-5; size: -; D: -; V: TRBV19; CDR3: CASSTLGGNQETQYF; DNA: TGTGCCAGTAGTACATTAGGGGGTAACCAAGAGACCCAGTACTTC
J: TRBJ2-7; size: -; D: -; V: TRBV28; CDR3: CASIPSPEKNYEQYF; DNA: TGTGCCAGCATTCCAAGTCCGGAGAAAAACTACGAGCAGTACTTC
J: TRBJ1-6; size: -; D: -; V: TRBV20-1; CDR3: CSATTGGGNSPLHF; DNA: TGCAGTGCCACTACGGGCGGGGGGAATTCACCCCTCCACTTT
J: TRBJ1-5; size: -; D: TRBD1; V: TRBV30; CDR3: CAWSYTGTGFGQPQHF; DNA: TGTGCCTGGAGCTACACCGGGACAGGGTTTGGTCAGCCCCAGCATTTT
J: TRBJ1-1; size: -; D: -; V: TRBV7-2; CDR3: CASSSWTASRNTEAFF; DNA: TGTGCCAGCAGCTCCTGGACAGCCAGCAGAAACACTGAAGCTTTCTTT
J: TRBJ2-7; size: -; D: -; V: TRBV6-5; CDR3: CASRQGLREQYF; DNA: TGTGCCAGCCGGCAGGGCTTACGGGAGCAGTACTTC
J: TRBJ2-5; size: -; D: TRBD2; V: TRBV5-6; CDR3: CASSLWGGETQYF; DNA: TGTGCCAGCAGCCTTTGGGGGGGGGAGACCCAGTACTTC
J: TRBJ2-7; size: -; D: -; V: TRBV29-1; CDR3: CSVAPPQGVSYEQYF; DNA: TGCAGCGTTGCACCCCCCCAGGGAGTCTCCTACGAGCAGTACTTC
J: TRBJ1-1; size: -; D: -; V: TRBV6-6; CDR3: CASTSKVGNTEAFF; DNA: TGTGCCAGCACGTCAAAGGTGGGGAACACTGAAGCTTTCTTT
J: TRBJ2-1; size: -; D: -; V: TRBV19; CDR3: CASSGRTNEQFF; DNA: TGTGCCAGTAGTGGCAGGACCAATGAGCAGTTCTTC
J: TRBJ2-1; size: -; D: -; V: TRBV4-2; CDR3: CASSQVGVSYNEQFF; DNA: TGTGCCAGCAGCCAAGTGGGGGTGTCCTACAATGAGCAGTTCTTC
J: TRBJ1-3; size: -; D: -; V: TRBV9; CDR3: CASSAQWHGGGNTIYF; DNA: TGTGCCAGCAGCGCACAATGGCACGGCGGAGGGAACACCATATATTTT